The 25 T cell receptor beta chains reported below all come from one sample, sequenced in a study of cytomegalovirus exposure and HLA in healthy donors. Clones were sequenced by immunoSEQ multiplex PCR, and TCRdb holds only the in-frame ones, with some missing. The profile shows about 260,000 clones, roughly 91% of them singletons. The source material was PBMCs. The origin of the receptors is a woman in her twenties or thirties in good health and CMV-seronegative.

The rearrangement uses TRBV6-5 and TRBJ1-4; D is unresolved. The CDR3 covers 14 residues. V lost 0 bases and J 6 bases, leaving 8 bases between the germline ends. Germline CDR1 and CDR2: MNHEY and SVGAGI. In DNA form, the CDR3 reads TGTGCCAGCAGTTACTCCTGGGTTGATGAAAAACTGTTTTTT. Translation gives CASSYSWVDEKLFF.

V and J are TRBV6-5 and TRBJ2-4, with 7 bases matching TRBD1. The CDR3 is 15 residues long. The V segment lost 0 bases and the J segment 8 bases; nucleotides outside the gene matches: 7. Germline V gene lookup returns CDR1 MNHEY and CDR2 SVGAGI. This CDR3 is CASSYSPTGKDIQYF. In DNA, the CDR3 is TGTGCCAGCAGTTACTCTCCGACAGGGAAAGACATTCAGTACTTC.

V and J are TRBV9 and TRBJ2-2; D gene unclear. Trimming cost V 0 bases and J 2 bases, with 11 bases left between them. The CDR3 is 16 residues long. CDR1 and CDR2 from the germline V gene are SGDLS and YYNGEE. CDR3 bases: TGTGCCAGCAGCGTAGTAGGGCGGATCAACACCGGGGAGCTGTTTTTT. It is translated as CASSVVGRINTGELFF.

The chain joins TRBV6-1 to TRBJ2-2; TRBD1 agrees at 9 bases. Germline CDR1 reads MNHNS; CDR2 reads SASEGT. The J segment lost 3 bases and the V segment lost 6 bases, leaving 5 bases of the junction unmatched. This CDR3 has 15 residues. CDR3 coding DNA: TGTGCCAGCAGATCGGACAGGGGTCACACCGGGGAGCTGTTTTTT. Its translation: CASRSDRGHTGELFF.

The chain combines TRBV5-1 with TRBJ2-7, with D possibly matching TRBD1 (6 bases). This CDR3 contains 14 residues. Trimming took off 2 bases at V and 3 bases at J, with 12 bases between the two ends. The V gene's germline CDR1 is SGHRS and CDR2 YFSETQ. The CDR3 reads CASSLPDSHYEQYF. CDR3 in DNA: TGCGCCAGCAGCTTACCGGACAGTCACTACGAGCAGTACTTC. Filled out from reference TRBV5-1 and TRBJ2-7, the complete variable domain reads KAGVTQTPRYLIKTRGQQVTLSCSPISGHRSVSWYQQTPGQGLQFLFEYFSETQRNKGNFPGRFSGRQFSNSRSEMNVSTLELGDSALYLCASSLPDSHYEQYFGPGTRLTVT.

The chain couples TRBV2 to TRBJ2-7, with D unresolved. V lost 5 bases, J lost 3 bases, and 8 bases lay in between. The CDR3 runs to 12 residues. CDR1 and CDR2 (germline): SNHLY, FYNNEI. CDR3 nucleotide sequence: TGTGCCAGCAGTCAAGACATCTACGAGCAGTACTTC. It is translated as CASSQDIYEQYF. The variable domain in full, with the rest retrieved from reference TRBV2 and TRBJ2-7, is EPEVTQTPSHQVTQMGQEVILRCVPISNHLYFYWYRQILGQKVEFLVSFYNNEISEKSEIFDDQFSVERPDGSNFTLKIRSTKLEDSAMYFCASSQDIYEQYFGPGTRLTVT.

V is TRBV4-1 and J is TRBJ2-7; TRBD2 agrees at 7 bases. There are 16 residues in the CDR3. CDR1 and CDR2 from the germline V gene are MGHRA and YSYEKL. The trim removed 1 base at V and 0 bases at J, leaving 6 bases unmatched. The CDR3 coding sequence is TGCGCCAGCAGCCAAGTTCCGCGGGGGAGCTCCTACGAGCAGTACTTC. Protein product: CASSQVPRGSSYEQYF.

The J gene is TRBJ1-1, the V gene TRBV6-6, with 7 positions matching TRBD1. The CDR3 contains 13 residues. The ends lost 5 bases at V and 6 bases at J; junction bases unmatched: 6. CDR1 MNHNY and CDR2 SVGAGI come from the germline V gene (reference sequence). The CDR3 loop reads CASSRQGVAEAFF. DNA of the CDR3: TGTGCCAGCAGTCGACAGGGAGTCGCTGAAGCTTTCTTT.

The CDR3 region is CASSWWTSASTDTQYF. The CDR3 DNA follows: TGTGCCAGCAGCTGGTGGACTAGCGCCTCCACAGATACGCAGTATTTT. This chain uses TRBV5-6 with TRBJ2-3; 9 positions match TRBD2. The V segment lost 3 bases and the J segment 2 bases; nucleotides outside the gene matches: 7. The CDR3 runs to 16 residues. The germline gives CDR1 SGHDT, CDR2 YYEEEE. Looking up the rest from reference TRBV5-6 and TRBJ2-3 gives the full variable domain: DAGVTQSPTHLIKTRGQQVTLRCSPKSGHDTVSWYQQALGQGPQFIFQYYEEEERQRGNFPDRFSGHQFPNYSSELNVNALLLGDSALYLCASSWWTSASTDTQYFGPGTRLTVL.

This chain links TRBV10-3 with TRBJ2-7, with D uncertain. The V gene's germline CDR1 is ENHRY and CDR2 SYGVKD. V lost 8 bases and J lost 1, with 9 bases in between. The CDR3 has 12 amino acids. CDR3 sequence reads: CAISVTSYEQYF. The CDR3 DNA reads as TGTGCCATCTCGGTCACGTCCTACGAGCAGTACTTC.

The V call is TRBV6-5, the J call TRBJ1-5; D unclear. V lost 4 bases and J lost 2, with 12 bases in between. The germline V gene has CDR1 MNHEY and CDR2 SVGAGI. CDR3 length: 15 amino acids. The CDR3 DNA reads TGTGCCAGCAGTTCTGCCCGCTTTGGCAATCAGCCCCAGCATTTT. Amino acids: CASSSARFGNQPQHF.

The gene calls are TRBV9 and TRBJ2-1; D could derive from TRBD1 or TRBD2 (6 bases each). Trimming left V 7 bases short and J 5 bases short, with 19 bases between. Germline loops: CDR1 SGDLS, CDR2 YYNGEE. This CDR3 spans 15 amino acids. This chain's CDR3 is CASSGAGASHNEQFF. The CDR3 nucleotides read TGTGCCAGCTCGGGGGCGGGTGCTTCCCACAATGAGCAGTTCTTC.

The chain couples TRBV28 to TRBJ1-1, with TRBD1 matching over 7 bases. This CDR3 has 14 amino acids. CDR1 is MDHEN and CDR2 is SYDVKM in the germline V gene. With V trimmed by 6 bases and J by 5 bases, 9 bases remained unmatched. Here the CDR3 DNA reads TGTGCCAGCAGGACACGGGACAGTCGGACTGAAGCTTTCTTT. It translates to CASRTRDSRTEAFF.

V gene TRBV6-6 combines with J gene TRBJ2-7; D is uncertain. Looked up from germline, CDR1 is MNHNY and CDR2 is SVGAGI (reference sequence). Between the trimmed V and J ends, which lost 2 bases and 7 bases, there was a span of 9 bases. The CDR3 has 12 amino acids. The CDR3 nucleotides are TGTGCCAGCAGTTACATCACCGGTGAGCAGTACTTC. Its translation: CASSYITGEQYF.

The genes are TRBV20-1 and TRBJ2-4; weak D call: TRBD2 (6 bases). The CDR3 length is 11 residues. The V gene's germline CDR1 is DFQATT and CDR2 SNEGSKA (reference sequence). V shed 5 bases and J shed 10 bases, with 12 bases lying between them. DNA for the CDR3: TGCAGTGCTTCCCCGGGGGATATTCAGTACTTC. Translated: CSASPGDIQYF.

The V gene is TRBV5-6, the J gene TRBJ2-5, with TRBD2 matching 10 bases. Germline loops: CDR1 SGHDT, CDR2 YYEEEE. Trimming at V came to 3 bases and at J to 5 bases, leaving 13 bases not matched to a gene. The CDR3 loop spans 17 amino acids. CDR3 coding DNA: TGTGCCAGCAGCTCAGCGGGAGGGCCAAGTCCAGCGGAGACCCAGTACTTC. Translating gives CASSSAGGPSPAETQYF.

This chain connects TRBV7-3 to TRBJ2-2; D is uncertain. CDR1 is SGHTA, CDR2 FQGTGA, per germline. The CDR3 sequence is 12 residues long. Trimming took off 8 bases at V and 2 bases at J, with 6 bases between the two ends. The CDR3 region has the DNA TGTGCCAGCGGAGCAAACACCGGGGAGCTGTTTTTT. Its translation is CASGANTGELFF.

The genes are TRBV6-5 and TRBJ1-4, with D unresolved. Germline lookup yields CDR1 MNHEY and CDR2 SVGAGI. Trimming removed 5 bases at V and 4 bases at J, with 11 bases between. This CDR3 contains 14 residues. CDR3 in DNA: TGTGCCAGCAGTCCCTTTTCGGGTAATGAAAAACTGTTTTTT. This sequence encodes CASSPFSGNEKLFF.

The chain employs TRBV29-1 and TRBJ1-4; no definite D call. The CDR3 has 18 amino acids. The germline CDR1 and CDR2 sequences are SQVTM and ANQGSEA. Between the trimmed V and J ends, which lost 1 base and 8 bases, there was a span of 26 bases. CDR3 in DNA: TGCAGCGTTGAAGCGGGCAAGGGAGTCGCCCATAAGCGGGAAAAACTGTTTTTT. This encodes CSVEAGKGVAHKREKLFF.

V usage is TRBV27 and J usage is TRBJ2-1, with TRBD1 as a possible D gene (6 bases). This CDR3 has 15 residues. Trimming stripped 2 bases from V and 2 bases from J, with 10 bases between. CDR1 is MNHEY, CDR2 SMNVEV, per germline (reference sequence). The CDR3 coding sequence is TGTGCCAGCAGTTTAGCGAAGGGGGCCTACAATGAGCAGTTCTTC. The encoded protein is CASSLAKGAYNEQFF.

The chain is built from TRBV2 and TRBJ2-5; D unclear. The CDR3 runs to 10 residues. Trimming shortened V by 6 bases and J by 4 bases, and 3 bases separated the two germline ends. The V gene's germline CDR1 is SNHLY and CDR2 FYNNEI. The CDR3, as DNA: TGTGCCAGCAGCATAGAGACCCAGTACTTC. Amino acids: CASSIETQYF.

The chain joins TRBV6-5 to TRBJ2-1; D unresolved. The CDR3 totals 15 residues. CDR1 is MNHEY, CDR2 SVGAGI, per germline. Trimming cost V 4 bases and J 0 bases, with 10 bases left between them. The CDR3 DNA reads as TGTGCCAGCAGTTCTCGCCAAAGCTCCTACAATGAGCAGTTCTTC. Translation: CASSSRQSSYNEQFF.

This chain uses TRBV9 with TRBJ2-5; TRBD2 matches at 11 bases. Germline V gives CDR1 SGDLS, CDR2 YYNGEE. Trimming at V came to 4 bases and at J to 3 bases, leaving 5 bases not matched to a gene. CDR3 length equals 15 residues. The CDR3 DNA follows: TGTGCCAGCAGCTCCGGGACTAGCGGAAAAGAGACCCAGTACTTC. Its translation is CASSSGTSGKETQYF.

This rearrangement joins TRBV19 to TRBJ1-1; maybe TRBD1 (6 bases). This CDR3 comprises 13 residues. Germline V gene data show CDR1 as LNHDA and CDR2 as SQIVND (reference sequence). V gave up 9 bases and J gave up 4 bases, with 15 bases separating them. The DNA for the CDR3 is TGTGCCAGCAGTTACAGGGAGGGCACTGAAGCTTTCTTT. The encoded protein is CASSYREGTEAFF.

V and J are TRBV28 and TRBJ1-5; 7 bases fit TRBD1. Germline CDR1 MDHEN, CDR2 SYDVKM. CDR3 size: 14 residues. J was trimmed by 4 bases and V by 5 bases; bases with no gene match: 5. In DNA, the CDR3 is TGTGCCAGCAGTGGGACAGTTAGTAATCAGCCCCAGCATTTT. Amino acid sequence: CASSGTVSNQPQHF.